One sample yielded the 9 T cell receptor beta chains listed below, sequenced in a study of spatial heterogeneity in lung cancer. Their target antigens are unknown. General observations from the study: Counts that tracked tumor mutation counts were those of expanded intratumoral alpha and beta TCRs.

TCRdb re-derived calls from the 5' RACE reads in MiXCR, one entry per CDR3 protein. The sample has roughly 9,000 distinct CDR3 sequences; around 6% are singletons. Time point indicated: sample taken at primary tumor resection. This specimen was lung tumor tissue, taken at surgery. The source is a male donor with early-stage non-small cell lung cancer.

This clonotype was recorded at least ten times. V and J are TRBV20-1 and TRBJ1-2; TRBD1 matches at 7 bases. This CDR3 spans 14 amino acids. Germline assignment: CDR1 DFQATT and CDR2 SNEGSKA (reference sequence). J gave up 2 bases and V 3 bases, and 6 bases lay outside the gene matches. The CDR3 is CSARGQRINYGYTF. As DNA, the CDR3 is TGCAGTGCTAGGGGACAGCGCATAAACTATGGCTACACCTTC.

This clonotype was picked up one time. J is TRBJ2-1 and V is TRBV29-1, with D unresolved. V lost 3 bases to trimming and J lost 0 bases, with 12 bases between them. Germline values: CDR1 SQVTM, CDR2 ANQGSEA. This CDR3 has 15 residues. The CDR3 nucleotides are TGCAGCGTTGACATTTCTGCCACCTCCTACAATGAGCAGTTCTTC. Translation: CSVDISATSYNEQFF.

This clonotype came up many times. This chain uses TRBV6-1 with TRBJ1-2; D is perhaps TRBD1 (5 bases). CDR3 length equals 15 residues. The germline V gene has CDR1 MNHNS and CDR2 SASEGT. The germline V and J ends were trimmed by 3 bases and 4 bases, with 15 bases remaining between them. The CDR3: CASSEGTTPPYGYTF. DNA of the CDR3: TGTGCCAGCAGTGAGGGGACCACCCCTCCCTATGGCTACACCTTC.

In its sample, this clonotype was seen many times. The V call is TRBV20-1, the J call TRBJ2-2; 7 positions agree with TRBD1. The V segment lost 6 bases and the J segment 9 bases; nucleotides outside the gene matches: 4. CDR3 size: 11 residues. Germline V gene lookup returns CDR1 DFQATT and CDR2 SNEGSKA (reference sequence). The CDR3 nucleotides read TGCAGTGCCCAGGGACAGAGGGAGCTGTTTTTT. Protein sequence: CSAQGQRELFF.

This clonotype was detected ten times or more. The chain has TRBV30 and TRBJ2-1; tentative D call: TRBD1 (5 bases). The V gene lost 4 bases and the J gene lost 9 bases, with 10 bases spanning the gap. The germline gives CDR1 GTSNPN, CDR2 SVGIG (reference sequence). The CDR3 covers 11 residues. The CDR3 nucleotides are TGTGCCTGGACCAGGGTCGGTGAGCAGTTCTTC. Protein sequence: CAWTRVGEQFF.

By sample fraction, this clonotype is medium-sized. The CDR3 loop reads CSATNRGMAFF. CDR3 DNA sequence: TGCAGTGCTACTAACAGGGGGATGGCTTTCTTT. This sequence joins TRBV20-1 and TRBJ1-1, with TRBD1 identical over 8 bases. The CDR3 extends over 11 amino acids. Germline assignment: CDR1 DFQATT and CDR2 SNEGSKA (reference sequence). Germline trimming cut 4 bases from V and 11 bases from J; bases unmatched to any gene: 6.

This clonotype was detected many times. The rearrangement links TRBV28 to TRBJ1-2; D call uncertain. The germline gives CDR1 MDHEN, CDR2 SYDVKM. V was trimmed by 7 bases and J by 4 bases, leaving 22 bases between them. The CDR3 has 16 residues. The CDR3 nucleotides are TGTGCCAGCACCGCCACCCAATCCGGCCAGATCTATGGCTACACCTTC. This encodes CASTATQSGQIYGYTF.

In its sample, this clonotype was seen many times. The chain has TRBV6-6 and TRBJ2-3, with 7 bases matching TRBD2. Per germline, CDR1 MNHNY and CDR2 SVGAGI (reference sequence). This CDR3 comprises 17 residues. V lost 1 base to trimming and J lost 3 bases; unmatched junction nucleotides: 10. The CDR3 is CASSYLAWRERTDTQYF. CDR3 DNA sequence: TGTGCCAGCAGTTACTTAGCTTGGCGGGAGCGGACAGATACGCAGTATTTT.

This clonotype was seen ten or more times. Written as DNA, the CDR3 is TGCAGTGCCGACAGTGGAGTGAACACTGAAGCTTTCTTT. Translation gives CSADSGVNTEAFF. The chain employs TRBV20-1 and TRBJ1-1; TRBD1 is a possible D gene (5 bases). Germline V gene lookup returns CDR1 DFQATT and CDR2 SNEGSKA (reference sequence). This CDR3 is 13 amino acids long. Trimming pared 6 bases from V and 0 bases from J, leaving 11 bases between.